A single sample gave rise to the 18 T cell receptor beta chains below, sequenced in a study of identical twins. TCRdb independently ran MiXCR on the 5' RACE reads; one entry per CDR3 protein. Among some 690,000 distinct CDR3 sequences listed, 21% were seen once. This sample was shared with a second study, whose subject was T cells expressing NK-cell markers.

The sequenced sample consisted of PBMCs. The source is a woman aged 18-29 years in good health.

This chain uses TRBV20-1 with TRBJ1-1; no firm D call. Germline V gene sequence: CDR1 DFQATT, CDR2 SNEGSKA (reference sequence). The CDR3 extends over 11 amino acids. V lost 3 bases and J 4 bases, leaving 6 bases between the germline ends. CDR3 DNA sequence: TGCAGTGCTAGGTCCTTCACTGAAGCTTTCTTT. Translating it yields CSARSFTEAFF.

The chain uses TRBV7-2 and TRBJ2-5, with TRBD2 identical over 8 bases. V shed 7 bases, J shed 0 bases, and the junction held 1 base outside the gene matches. Germline V gene sequence: CDR1 SGHTA, CDR2 FQGNSA. The CDR3 is 13 amino acids. Here the CDR3 reads CASTSGYQETQYF. Written as DNA, the CDR3 is TGTGCCAGCACTAGCGGGTACCAAGAGACCCAGTACTTC. The complete variable domain, with remaining parts taken from reference TRBV7-2 and TRBJ2-5, reads GAGVSQSPSNKVTEKGKDVELRCDPISGHTALYWYRQSLGQGLEFLIYFQGNSAPDKSGLPSDRFSAERTGGSVSTLTIQRTQQEDSAVYLCASTSGYQETQYFGPGTRLLVL.

V is TRBV20-1 and J is TRBJ1-2; no reliable D call. The CDR3 is made up of 12 amino acids. Germline lookup yields CDR1 DFQATT and CDR2 SNEGSKA (reference sequence). Trimming took 6 bases from V and 3 from J, leaving 11 bases between them. The CDR3 loop reads CSASPSDYGYTF. The DNA for the CDR3 is TGCAGTGCGAGCCCCAGTGACTATGGCTACACCTTC.

The sample holds a few counts of this clonotype. The chain employs TRBV7-9 and TRBJ2-5; TRBD1 might be the D (6 bases). V dropped 3 bases and J dropped 5 bases, with 16 bases sitting between them. Looked up from germline, CDR1 is SEHNR and CDR2 is FQNEAQ (reference sequence). CDR3 size: 15 residues. The CDR3 DNA reads TGTGCCAGCAGCTTTGACAGGTTATTCGTTGAGACCCAGTACTTC. Protein: CASSFDRLFVETQYF.

This clonotype was counted once. This sequence joins TRBV6-1 and TRBJ1-2; possibly TRBD1 for D (5 bases). The CDR3 totals 15 residues. V lost 7 bases, J lost 10 bases, and 25 bases lay in between. Germline CDR1 is MNHNS and CDR2 is SASEGT. For the CDR3, the DNA is TGTGCCAGCAAGAACCAATGGGGACGCGAGGAGGACTACACCTTC. Its translation is CASKNQWGREEDYTF.

The chain recombines TRBV5-5 with TRBJ2-3; D is possibly TRBD1 (6 bases). CDR1 and CDR2 (germline): SGHKS, YYEKEE (reference sequence). The CDR3 totals 15 residues. Trimming shortened V by 1 base and J by 5 bases, and 14 bases separated the two germline ends. DNA of the CDR3: TGTGCCAGCAGCTTGACGTGGGGGCCGGAAGATACGCAGTATTTT. Encoded protein: CASSLTWGPEDTQYF.

This clonotype came up many times. The chain combines TRBV24-1 with TRBJ2-1; 10 bases match TRBD2. Per germline, CDR1 KGHDR and CDR2 SFDVKD. CDR3 size: 15 residues. The ends lost 3 bases at V and 4 bases at J; junction bases unmatched: 2. The CDR3 here is CATSDGLADYNEQFF. The CDR3 DNA reads as TGTGCCACCAGTGATGGACTAGCGGATTACAATGAGCAGTTCTTC.

This chain links TRBV15 with TRBJ2-3; D perhaps matches TRBD2 (7 bases). The CDR3 length is 15 residues. Trimming shortened V by 3 bases and J by 0 bases, and 10 bases separated the two germline ends. CDR1 and CDR2 from the germline V gene are LNHNV and YYDKDF (reference sequence). The CDR3 here is CATSRRGGSTDTQYF. As DNA, the CDR3 is TGTGCCACCAGCAGGAGGGGGGGAAGCACAGATACGCAGTATTTT. Based on the CDR3 plus reference TRBV15 and TRBJ2-3, the full variable domain is DAMVIQNPRYQVTQFGKPVTLSCSQTLNHNVMYWYQQKSSQAPKLLFHYYDKDFNNEADTPDNFQSRRPNTSFCFLDIRSPGLGDTAMYLCATSRRGGSTDTQYFGPGTRLTVL.

A single count supports this clonotype. J is TRBJ2-3 and V is TRBV20-1, with D unresolved. The germline V gene has CDR1 DFQATT and CDR2 SNEGSKA (reference sequence). CDR3 length equals 13 residues. V lost 3 bases and J 9 bases, leaving 16 bases between the germline ends. The CDR3 DNA reads TGCAGTGCTAGTAAACTCGTCGAGATGACGCAGTATTTT. Amino acids: CSASKLVEMTQYF.

This clonotype was recorded a few times. CDR3 sequence: CSATAGGPTDTQYF. The CDR3 coding sequence is TGCAGTGCTACCGCAGGGGGGCCCACAGATACGCAGTATTTT. V gene TRBV20-1 combines with J gene TRBJ2-3; D possibly corresponds to TRBD1 (7 bases). Trimming took 4 bases from V and 2 from J, leaving 13 bases between them. This CDR3 region has 14 residues. Per the germline V gene, CDR1 is DFQATT and CDR2 is SNEGSKA (reference sequence).

This clonotype appeared once. The chain employs TRBV6-1 and TRBJ2-5; perhaps D is TRBD1 or TRBD2 (6 bases each). V was trimmed by 10 bases and J by 9 bases, leaving 21 bases between them. Germline-derived CDR1 and CDR2 are MNHNS and SASEGT. This CDR3 is built from 13 residues. The CDR3 DNA sequence: TGTGCCATCACTGAGGGGGGAGAAGGGCCCCAGTACTTC. Protein sequence: CAITEGGEGPQYF.

The rearrangement joins TRBV4-3 to TRBJ2-2; 12 bases agree with TRBD2. Trimming took 9 bases from V and 7 from J; bases not matched to a gene: 12. Germline CDR1 LGHNA, CDR2 YSLEER. The CDR3 is made up of 16 amino acids. CDR3 in amino acids: CASPPRLAGDDGELFF. The CDR3 DNA sequence: TGCGCCAGTCCGCCCCGACTAGCGGGAGATGACGGGGAGCTGTTTTTT.

This rearrangement joins TRBV7-2 to TRBJ2-2, with a weak D call TRBD2 (6 bases). Germline CDR1 reads SGHTA; CDR2 reads FQGNSA. The CDR3 spans 16 residues. Trimming took off 5 bases at V and 6 bases at J, with 19 bases between the two ends. For the CDR3, the DNA is TGTGCCAGCAGCGCTATAGCGGCAATAAGGGCCGGGGAGCTGTTTTTT. Translated: CASSAIAAIRAGELFF.

J is TRBJ1-1 and V is TRBV20-1; D is unresolved. Germline V gives CDR1 DFQATT, CDR2 SNEGSKA (reference sequence). V shed 6 bases and J shed 6 bases, with 20 bases lying between them. The CDR3 spans 14 residues. The CDR3 spells CSAVLGHSQSEAFF. Here the CDR3 DNA reads TGCAGTGCAGTTCTCGGCCATAGTCAGTCTGAAGCTTTCTTT.

The chain combines TRBV5-1 with TRBJ1-2, with D possibly matching TRBD1 (5 bases). The ends were cut back, 0 bases at V and 8 bases at J, with 20 bases in the middle. Per the germline V gene, CDR1 is SGHRS and CDR2 is YFSETQ. This CDR3 spans 16 amino acids. This chain's CDR3 is CASSLEGSVGPGGYTF. CDR3 nucleotides: TGCGCCAGCAGCTTGGAAGGTAGTGTGGGACCAGGAGGCTACACCTTC.

This clonotype has only a few counts. In DNA form, the CDR3 reads TGCAGTGCCCTCTTAGCGGGGAGATACAATGAGCAGTTCTTC. Translation gives CSALLAGRYNEQFF. The rearrangement uses TRBV20-1 and TRBJ2-1; 8 bases agree with TRBD2. The germline CDR1 and CDR2 sequences are DFQATT and SNEGSKA (reference sequence). J was trimmed by 4 bases and V by 6 bases; bases with no gene match: 8. The CDR3 consists of 14 residues.

This clonotype was counted between two and nine times. The chain combines TRBV5-1 with TRBJ2-5; TRBD2 agrees at 11 bases. V was clipped by 4 bases and J by 0 bases; unmatched bases: 5. This CDR3 is built from 16 residues. CDR1 is SGHRS and CDR2 is YFSETQ in the germline V gene. As DNA, the CDR3 is TGCGCCAGCAGCCTGCTGACTAGCGGGGACCAAGAGACCCAGTACTTC. Protein product: CASSLLTSGDQETQYF.

This clonotype was found a few times. CDR3 sequence: CASNPDRQNTEAFF. CDR3 coding DNA: TGTGCCAGCAACCCCGACAGACAGAACACTGAAGCTTTCTTT. This rearrangement joins TRBV27 to TRBJ1-1, with a weak D call TRBD1 (5 bases). CDR1 is MNHEY, CDR2 SMNVEV, per germline (reference sequence). The CDR3 sequence is 14 residues long. The V end lost 7 bases, the J end lost 1 base, and 13 bases lay between the germline ends.